What follows describes a single T cell receptor (beta chain). These data belong to a study of blood T cell repertoires in COVID-19. Overall study context: The samples span acute and convalescent COVID-19 from the United States, Italy and Spain.

Method: immunoSEQ multiplex PCR; TCRdb's copy keeps in-frame clones and lacks some. The sample holds some 99,000 clones; under 90% are singletons and the top ten take approximately 7%. Germline loops: CDR1 LNHDA, CDR2 SQIVND (reference sequence). The CDR3 has 16 amino acids. Trimming pared 4 bases from V and 0 bases from J, leaving 13 bases between. V is TRBV19 and J is TRBJ2-4; D remains unclear. This receptor was taken from a woman aged 50 to 65 with acute or convalescent COVID-19. The sample consisted of peripheral blood. In nucleotides, the CDR3 is TGTGCCAGTAGTACCCTCCGGGTGATAGCCAAAAACATTCAGTACTTC. Translation: CASSTLRVIAKNIQYF.